This entry lists 6 T cell receptor beta chains sequenced from one sample in a study of Ad26.COV2.S vaccination and SARS-CoV-2 variants. The repertoire was sequenced with immunoSEQ multiplex PCR; TCRdb's copy has only in-frame clones and lacks some. This table has approximately 97,000 clones, about 78% appearing once. The material sequenced was peripheral blood, taken after recovery from COVID-19. These receptors were obtained from a human donor who had recovered from COVID-19.

The gene calls are TRBV2 and TRBJ2-7; 11 bases align to TRBD1. The CDR3 has 12 residues. CDR1 and CDR2 (germline): SNHLY, FYNNEI. After removal of 6 bases from V and 6 bases from J, the junction contained 1 base not matched to a gene. CDR3 sequence (DNA): TGTGCCAGCAGAGGGACAGGGGGCGAGCAGTACTTC. It specifies CASRGTGGEQYF.

The rearrangement uses TRBV9 and TRBJ2-7; weak D call: TRBD2 (5 bases). The germline CDR1 and CDR2 sequences are SGDLS and YYNGEE. The CDR3 runs to 13 residues. Trimming removed 2 bases from V and 5 bases from J, with 11 bases in between. DNA for the CDR3: TGTGCCAGCAGCGTCGCCCCGGGGAACGAGCAGTACTTC. Protein sequence: CASSVAPGNEQYF.

This rearrangement joins TRBV5-1 to TRBJ2-7; possible D gene TRBD2, 5 bases. Germline CDR1 reads SGHRS; CDR2 reads YFSETQ. The CDR3 is 14 amino acids. Trimming pared 0 bases from V and 2 bases from J, leaving 9 bases between. The CDR3: CASSLARDTYEQYF. The CDR3 DNA sequence: TGCGCCAGCAGCTTGGCACGGGATACCTACGAGCAGTACTTC.

This clone was counted once. The CDR3 loop reads CASSLGTGGNYNEQFF. Here the CDR3 DNA reads TGTGCCAGCAGCTTAGGGACAGGGGGAAACTACAATGAGCAGTTCTTC. V and J are TRBV5-4 and TRBJ2-1, with 11 nucleotides matching TRBD1. The CDR3 has 16 amino acids. Trimming cost V 2 bases and J 3 bases; bases outside gene matches: 4. Germline V CDR1 and CDR2: SGHNT, YYREEE (reference sequence).

The table lists this clone with a few counts. The V and J genes are TRBV10-3 and TRBJ1-2; D is unresolved. The CDR3 has 13 residues. Germline V CDR1 and CDR2: ENHRY, SYGVKD. Between the trimmed V and J ends, which lost 3 bases and 4 bases, there was a span of 9 bases. CDR3: CAISDRSTYGYTF. Here the CDR3 DNA reads TGTGCCATCAGTGACCGGAGCACCTATGGCTACACCTTC.

The chain couples TRBV24-1 to TRBJ2-2; D not certain. Trimming shortened V by 0 bases and J by 1 base, and 5 bases separated the two germline ends. From germline, CDR1 is KGHDR and CDR2 SFDVKD. CDR3 size: 15 residues. This CDR3 reads CATSDLVQNTGELFF. CDR3 in DNA: TGTGCCACCAGTGATTTGGTTCAGAACACCGGGGAGCTGTTTTTT.